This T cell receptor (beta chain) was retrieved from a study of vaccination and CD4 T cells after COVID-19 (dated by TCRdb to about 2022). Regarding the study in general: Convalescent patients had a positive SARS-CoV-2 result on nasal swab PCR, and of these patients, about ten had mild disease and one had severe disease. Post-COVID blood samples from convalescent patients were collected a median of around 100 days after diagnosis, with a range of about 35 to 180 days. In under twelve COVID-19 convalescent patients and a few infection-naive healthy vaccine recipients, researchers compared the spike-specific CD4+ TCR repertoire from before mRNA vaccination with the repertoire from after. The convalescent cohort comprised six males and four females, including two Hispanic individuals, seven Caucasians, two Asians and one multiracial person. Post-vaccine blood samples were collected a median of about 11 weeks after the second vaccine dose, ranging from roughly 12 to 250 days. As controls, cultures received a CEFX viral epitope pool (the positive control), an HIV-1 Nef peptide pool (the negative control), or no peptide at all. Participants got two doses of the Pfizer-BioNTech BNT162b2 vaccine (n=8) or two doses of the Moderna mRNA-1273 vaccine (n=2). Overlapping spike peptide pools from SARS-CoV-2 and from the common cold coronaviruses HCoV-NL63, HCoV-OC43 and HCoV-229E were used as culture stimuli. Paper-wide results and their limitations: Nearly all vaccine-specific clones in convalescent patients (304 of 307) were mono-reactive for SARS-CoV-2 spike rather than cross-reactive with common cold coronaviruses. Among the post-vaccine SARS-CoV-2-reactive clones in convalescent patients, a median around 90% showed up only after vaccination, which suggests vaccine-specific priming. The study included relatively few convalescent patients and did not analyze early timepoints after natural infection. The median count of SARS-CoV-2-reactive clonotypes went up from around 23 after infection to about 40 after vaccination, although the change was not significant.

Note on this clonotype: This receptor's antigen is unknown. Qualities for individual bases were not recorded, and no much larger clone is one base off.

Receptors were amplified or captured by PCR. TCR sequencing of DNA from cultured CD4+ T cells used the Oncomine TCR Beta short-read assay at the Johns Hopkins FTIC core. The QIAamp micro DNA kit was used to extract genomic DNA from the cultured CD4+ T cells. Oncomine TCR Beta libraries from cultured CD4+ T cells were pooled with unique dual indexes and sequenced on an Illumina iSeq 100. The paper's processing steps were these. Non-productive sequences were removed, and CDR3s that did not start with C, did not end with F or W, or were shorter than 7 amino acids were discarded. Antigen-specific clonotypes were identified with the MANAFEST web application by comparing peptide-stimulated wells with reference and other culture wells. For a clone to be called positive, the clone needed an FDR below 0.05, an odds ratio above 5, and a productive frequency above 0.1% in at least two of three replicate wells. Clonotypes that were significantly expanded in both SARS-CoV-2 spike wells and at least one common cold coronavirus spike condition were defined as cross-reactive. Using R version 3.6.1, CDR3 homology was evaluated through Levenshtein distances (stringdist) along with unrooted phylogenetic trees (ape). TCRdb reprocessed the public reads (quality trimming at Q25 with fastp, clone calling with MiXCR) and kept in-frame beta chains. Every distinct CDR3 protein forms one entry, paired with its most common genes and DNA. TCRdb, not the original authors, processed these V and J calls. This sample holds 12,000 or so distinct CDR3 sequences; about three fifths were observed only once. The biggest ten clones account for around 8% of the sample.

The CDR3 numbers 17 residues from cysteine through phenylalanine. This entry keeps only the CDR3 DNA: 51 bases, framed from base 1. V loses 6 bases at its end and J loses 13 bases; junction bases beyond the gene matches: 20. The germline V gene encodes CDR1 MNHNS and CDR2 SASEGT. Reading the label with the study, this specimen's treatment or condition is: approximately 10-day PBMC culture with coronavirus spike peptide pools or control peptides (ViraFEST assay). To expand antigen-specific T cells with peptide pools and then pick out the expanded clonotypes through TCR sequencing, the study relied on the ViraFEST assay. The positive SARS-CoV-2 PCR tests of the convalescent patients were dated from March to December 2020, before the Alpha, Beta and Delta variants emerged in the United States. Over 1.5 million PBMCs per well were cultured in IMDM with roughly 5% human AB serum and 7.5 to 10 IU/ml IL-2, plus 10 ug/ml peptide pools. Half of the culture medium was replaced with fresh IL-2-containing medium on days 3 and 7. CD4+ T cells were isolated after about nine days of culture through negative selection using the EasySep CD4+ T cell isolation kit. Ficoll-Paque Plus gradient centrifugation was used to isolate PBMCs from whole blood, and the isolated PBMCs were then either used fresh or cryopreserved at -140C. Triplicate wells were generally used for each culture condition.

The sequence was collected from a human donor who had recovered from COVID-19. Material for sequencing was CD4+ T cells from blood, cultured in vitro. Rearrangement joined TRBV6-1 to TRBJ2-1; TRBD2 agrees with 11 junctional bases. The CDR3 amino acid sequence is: CASSRTVRIAGGPYQFF. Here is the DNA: TGTGCCAGCAGCCGAACCGTAAGAATAGCGGGAGGGCCGTATCAGTTCTTC.